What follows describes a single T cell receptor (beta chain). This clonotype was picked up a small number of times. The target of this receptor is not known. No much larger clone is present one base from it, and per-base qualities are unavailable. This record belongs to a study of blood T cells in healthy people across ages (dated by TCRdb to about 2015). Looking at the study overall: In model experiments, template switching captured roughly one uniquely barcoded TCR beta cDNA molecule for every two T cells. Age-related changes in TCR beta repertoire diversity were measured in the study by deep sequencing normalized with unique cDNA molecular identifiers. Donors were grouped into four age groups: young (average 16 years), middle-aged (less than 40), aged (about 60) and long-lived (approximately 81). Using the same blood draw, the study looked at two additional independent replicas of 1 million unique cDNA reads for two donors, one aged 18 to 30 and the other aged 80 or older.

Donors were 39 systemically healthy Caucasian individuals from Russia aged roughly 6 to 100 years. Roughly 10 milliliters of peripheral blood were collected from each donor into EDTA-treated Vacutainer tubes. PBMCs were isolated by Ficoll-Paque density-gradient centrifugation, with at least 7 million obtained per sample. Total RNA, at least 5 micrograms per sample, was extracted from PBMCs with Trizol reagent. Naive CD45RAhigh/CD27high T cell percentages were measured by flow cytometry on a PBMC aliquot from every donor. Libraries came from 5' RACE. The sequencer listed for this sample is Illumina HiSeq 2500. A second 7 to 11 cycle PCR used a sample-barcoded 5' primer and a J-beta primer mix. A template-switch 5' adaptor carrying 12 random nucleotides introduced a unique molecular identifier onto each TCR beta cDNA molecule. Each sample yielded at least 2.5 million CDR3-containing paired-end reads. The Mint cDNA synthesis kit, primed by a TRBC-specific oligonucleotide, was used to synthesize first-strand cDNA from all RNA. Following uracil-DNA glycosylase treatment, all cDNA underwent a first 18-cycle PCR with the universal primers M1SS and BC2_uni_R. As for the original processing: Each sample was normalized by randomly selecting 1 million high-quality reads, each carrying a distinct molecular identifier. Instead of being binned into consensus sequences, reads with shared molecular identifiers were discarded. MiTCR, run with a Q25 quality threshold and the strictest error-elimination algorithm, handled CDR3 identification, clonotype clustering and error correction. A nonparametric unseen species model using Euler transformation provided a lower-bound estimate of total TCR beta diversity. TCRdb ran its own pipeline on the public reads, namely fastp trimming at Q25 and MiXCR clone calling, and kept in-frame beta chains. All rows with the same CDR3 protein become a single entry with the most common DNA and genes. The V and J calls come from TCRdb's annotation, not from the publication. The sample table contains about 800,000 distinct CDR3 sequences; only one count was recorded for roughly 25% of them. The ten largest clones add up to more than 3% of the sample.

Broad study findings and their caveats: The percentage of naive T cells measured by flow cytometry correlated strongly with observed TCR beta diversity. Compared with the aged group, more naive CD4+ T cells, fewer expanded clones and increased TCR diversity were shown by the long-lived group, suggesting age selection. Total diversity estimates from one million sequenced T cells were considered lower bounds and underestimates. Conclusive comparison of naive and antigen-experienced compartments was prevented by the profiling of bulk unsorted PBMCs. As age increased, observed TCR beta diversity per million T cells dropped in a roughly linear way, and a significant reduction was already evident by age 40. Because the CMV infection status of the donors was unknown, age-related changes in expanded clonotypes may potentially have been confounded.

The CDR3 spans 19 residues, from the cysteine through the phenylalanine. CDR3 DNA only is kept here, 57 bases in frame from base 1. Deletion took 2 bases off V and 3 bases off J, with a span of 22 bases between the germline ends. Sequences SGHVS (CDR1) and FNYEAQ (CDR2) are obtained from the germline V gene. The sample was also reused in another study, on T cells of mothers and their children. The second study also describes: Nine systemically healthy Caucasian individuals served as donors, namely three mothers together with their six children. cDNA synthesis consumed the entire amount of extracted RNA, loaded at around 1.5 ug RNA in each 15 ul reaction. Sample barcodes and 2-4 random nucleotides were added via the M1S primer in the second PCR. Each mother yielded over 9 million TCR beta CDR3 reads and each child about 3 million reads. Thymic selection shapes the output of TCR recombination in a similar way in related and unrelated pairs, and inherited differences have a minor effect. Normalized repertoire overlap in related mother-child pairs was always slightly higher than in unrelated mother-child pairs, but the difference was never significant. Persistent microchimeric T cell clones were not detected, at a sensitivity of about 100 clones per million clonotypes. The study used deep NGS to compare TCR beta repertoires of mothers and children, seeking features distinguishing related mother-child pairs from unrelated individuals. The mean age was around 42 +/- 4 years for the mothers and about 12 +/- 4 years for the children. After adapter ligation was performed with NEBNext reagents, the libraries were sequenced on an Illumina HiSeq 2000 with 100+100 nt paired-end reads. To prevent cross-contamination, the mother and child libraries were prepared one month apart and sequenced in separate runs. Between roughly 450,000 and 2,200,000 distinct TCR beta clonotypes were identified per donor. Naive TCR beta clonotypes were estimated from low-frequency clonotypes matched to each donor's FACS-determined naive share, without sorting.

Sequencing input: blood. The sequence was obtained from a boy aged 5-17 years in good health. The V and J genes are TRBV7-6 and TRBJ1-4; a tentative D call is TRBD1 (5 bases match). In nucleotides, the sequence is TGTGCCAGCAGCTTACCCCTTAGGGGCACAAAGGAAGCTAATGAAAAACTGTTTTTT. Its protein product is CASSLPLRGTKEANEKLFF.